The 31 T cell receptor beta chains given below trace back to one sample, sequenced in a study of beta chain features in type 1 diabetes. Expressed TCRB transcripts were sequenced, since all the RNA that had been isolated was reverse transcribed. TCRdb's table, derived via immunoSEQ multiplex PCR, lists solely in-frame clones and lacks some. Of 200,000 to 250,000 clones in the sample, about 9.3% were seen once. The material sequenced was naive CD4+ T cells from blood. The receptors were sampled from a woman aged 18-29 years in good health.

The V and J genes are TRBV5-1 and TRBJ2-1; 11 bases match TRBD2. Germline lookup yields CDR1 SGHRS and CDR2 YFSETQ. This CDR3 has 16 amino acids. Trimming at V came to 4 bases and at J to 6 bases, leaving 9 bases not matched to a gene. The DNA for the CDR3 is TGCGCCAGCAGCCCCGCCGGGACTAGCGGACCCAATGAGCAGTTCTTC. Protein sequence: CASSPAGTSGPNEQFF.

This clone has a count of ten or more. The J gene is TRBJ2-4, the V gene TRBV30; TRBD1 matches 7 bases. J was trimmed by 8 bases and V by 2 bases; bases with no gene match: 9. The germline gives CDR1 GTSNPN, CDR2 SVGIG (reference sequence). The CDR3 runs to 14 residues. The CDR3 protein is CAWSLAGGRDIQYF. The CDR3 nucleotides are TGTGCCTGGAGTTTGGCAGGGGGAAGAGACATTCAGTACTTC.

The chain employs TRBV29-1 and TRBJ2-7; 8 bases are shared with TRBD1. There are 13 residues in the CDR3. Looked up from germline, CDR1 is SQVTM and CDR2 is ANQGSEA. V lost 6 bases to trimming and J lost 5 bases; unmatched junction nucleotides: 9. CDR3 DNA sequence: TGCAGCGTGAAAAAGACAGGGGTGAACGAGCAGTACTTC. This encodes CSVKKTGVNEQYF.

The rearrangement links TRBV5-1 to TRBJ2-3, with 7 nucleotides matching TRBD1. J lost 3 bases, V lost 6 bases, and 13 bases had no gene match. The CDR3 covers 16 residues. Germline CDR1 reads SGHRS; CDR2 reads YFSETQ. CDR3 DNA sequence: TGCGCCAGCACACGGGGACAGAAACTATCAACAGATACGCAGTATTTT. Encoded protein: CASTRGQKLSTDTQYF.

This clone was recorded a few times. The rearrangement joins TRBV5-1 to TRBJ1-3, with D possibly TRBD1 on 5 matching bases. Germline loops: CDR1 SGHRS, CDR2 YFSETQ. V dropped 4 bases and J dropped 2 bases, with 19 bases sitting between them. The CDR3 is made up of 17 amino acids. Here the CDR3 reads CASSPSPTGSPGNTIYF. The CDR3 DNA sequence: TGCGCCAGCAGCCCGTCCCCAACAGGCTCCCCTGGAAACACCATATATTTT.

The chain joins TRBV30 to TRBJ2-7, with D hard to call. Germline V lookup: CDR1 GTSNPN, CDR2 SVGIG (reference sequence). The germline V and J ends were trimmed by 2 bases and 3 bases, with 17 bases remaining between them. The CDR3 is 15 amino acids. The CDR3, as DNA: TGTGCCTGGAGTACTTCGACAAGGCCAAACTACGAGCAGTACTTC. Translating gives CAWSTSTRPNYEQYF.

The CDR3 nucleotides read TGTGCCAGCATTCGCAGGGGGCAAGGCAATCAGCCCCAGCATTTT. Translating gives CASIRRGQGNQPQHF. The chain uses TRBV27 and TRBJ1-5; 8 bases line up with TRBD1. This CDR3 has 15 residues. Germline CDR1 is MNHEY and CDR2 is SMNVEV (reference sequence). The ends lost 7 bases at V and 2 bases at J; junction bases unmatched: 7.

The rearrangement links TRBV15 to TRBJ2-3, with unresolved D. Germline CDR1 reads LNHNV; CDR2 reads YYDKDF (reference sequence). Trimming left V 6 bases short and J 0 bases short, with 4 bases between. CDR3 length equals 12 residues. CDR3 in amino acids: CATSRSTDTQYF. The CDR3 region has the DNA TGTGCCACCAGTCGGAGCACAGATACGCAGTATTTT.

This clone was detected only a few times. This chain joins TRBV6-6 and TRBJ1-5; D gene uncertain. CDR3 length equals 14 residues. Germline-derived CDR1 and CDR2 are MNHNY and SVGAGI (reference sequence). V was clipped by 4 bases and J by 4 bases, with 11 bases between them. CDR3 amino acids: CASSLVQSNQPQHF. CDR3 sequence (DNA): TGTGCCAGCAGTTTGGTCCAGTCGAATCAGCCCCAGCATTTT.

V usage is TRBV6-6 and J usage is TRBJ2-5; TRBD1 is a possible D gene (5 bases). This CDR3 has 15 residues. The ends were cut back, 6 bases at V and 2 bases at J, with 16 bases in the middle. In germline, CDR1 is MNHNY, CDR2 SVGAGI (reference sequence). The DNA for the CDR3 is TGTGCCAGCAGCTATTTACAGGAGACTCAAGAGACCCAGTACTTC. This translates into CASSYLQETQETQYF.

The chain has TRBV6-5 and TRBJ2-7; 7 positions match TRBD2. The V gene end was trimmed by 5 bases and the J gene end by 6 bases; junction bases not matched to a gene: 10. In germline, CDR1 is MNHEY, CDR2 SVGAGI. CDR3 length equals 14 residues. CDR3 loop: CASSRETLASEQYF. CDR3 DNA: TGTGCCAGCAGTCGGGAGACACTAGCGAGCGAGCAGTACTTC.

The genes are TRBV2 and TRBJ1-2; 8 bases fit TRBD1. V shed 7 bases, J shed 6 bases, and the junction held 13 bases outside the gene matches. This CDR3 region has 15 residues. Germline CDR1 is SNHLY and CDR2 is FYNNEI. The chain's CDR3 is CASKKGRGRMDGYTF. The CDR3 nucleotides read TGTGCCAGCAAGAAGGGCAGGGGGCGCATGGATGGCTACACCTTC.

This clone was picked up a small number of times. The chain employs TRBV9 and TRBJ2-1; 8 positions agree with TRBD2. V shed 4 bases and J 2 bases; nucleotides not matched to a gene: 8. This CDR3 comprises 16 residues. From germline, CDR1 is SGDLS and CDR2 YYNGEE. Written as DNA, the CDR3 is TGTGCCAGCAGCACACTTGACGGGGGGGCCTACAATGAGCAGTTCTTC. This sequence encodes CASSTLDGGAYNEQFF.

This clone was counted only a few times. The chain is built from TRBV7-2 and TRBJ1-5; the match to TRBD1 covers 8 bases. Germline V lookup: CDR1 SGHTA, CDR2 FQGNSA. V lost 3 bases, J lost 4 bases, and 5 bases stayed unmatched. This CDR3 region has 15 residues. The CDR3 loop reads CASSFQGAGNQPQHF. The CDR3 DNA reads TGTGCCAGCAGCTTTCAGGGGGCGGGAAATCAGCCCCAGCATTTT.

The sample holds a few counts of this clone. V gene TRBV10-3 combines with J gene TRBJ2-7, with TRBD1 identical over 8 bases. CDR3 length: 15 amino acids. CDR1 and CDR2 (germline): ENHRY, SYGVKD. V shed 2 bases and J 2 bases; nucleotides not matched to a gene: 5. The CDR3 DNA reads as TGTGCCATCAGTGAGACGACAGGGGTCACCTACGAGCAGTACTTC. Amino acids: CAISETTGVTYEQYF.

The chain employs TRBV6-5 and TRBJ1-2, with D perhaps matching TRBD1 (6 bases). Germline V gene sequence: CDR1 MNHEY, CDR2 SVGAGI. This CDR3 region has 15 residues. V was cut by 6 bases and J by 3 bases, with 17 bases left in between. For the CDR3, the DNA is TGTGCCAGCAGCTATGGGGGGGCCGCCCACTATGGCTACACCTTC. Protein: CASSYGGAAHYGYTF.

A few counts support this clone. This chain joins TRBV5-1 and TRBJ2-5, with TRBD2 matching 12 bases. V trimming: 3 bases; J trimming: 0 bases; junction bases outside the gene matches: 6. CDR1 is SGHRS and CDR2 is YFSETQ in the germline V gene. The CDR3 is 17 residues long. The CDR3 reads CASSSGLAGINQETQYF. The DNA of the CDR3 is TGCGCCAGCAGCTCGGGACTAGCGGGCATCAACCAAGAGACCCAGTACTTC.

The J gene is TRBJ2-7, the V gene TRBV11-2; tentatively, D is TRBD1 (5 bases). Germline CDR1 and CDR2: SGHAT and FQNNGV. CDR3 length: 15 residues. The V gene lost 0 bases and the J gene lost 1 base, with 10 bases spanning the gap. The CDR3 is CASSLDTRVSYEQYF. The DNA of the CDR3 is TGTGCCAGCAGCTTAGATACCAGGGTATCCTACGAGCAGTACTTC.

CDR3 sequence reads: CASSPPRAGGSYNEQFF. CDR3 coding DNA: TGTGCCAGCAGCCCTCCCAGAGCGGGAGGCTCCTACAATGAGCAGTTCTTC. The chain has TRBV4-2 and TRBJ2-1; the match to TRBD2 covers 9 bases. This CDR3 is 17 amino acids long. Germline V CDR1 and CDR2: LGHNA, YNFKEQ. The junction had 7 bases not matched to a gene; V was cut back by 4 bases and J by 0 bases.

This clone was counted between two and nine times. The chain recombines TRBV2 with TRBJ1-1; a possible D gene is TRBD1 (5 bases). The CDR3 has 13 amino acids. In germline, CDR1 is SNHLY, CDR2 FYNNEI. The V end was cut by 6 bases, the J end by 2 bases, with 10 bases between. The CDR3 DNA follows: TGTGCCAGCAGCTTTCAGGGCAACACTGAAGCTTTCTTT. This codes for CASSFQGNTEAFF.

The CDR3 DNA reads as TGTGCCAGCAGTTCCCCACGCAGGGGGCTCTACGAGCAGTACTTC. Residues: CASSSPRRGLYEQYF. The gene calls are TRBV11-2 and TRBJ2-7; 8 bases fit TRBD1. This CDR3 contains 15 residues. CDR1 is SGHAT and CDR2 is FQNNGV in the germline V gene. The V and J ends lost 6 bases and 3 bases, in that order; junction bases with no gene match: 10.

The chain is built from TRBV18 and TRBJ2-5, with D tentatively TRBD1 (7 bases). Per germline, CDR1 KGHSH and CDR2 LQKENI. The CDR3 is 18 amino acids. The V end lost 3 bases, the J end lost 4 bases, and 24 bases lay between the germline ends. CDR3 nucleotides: TGTGCCAGCTCACCCCTTATCGGGACTGACAGGGCCCGAGAGACCCAGTACTTC. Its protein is CASSPLIGTDRARETQYF.

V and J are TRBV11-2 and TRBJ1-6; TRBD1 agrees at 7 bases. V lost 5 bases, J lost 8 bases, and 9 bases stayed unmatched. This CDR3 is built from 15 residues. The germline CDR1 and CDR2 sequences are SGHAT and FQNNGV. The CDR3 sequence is CASSPSQGNHSPLHF. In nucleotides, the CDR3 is TGTGCCAGCAGCCCATCACAGGGGAACCATTCACCCCTCCACTTT.

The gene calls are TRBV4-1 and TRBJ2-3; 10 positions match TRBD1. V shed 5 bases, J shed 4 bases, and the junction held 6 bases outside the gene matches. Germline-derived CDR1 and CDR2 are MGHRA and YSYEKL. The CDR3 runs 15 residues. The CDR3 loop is CASSKDRGYSDTQYF. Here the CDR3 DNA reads TGCGCCAGCAGCAAGGACAGGGGGTATTCAGATACGCAGTATTTT.

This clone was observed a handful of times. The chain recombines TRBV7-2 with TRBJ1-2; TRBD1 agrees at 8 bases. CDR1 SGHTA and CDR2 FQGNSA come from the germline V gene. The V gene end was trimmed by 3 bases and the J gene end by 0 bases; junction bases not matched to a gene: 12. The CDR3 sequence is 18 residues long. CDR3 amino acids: CASSLGPGQDVANYGYTF. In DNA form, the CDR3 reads TGTGCCAGCAGCTTGGGTCCGGGACAGGACGTCGCTAACTATGGCTACACCTTC.

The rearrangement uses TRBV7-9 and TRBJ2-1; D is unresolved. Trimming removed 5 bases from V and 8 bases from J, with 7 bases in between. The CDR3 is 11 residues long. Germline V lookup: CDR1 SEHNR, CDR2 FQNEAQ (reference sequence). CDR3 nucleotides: TGTGCCAGCAGCCCCGTCTATGAGCAGTTCTTC. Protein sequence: CASSPVYEQFF.

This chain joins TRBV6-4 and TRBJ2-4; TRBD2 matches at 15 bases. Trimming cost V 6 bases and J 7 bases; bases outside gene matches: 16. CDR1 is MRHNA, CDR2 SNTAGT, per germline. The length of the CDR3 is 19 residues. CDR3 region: CASSYRTSGGAVVPNIQYF. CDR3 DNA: TGTGCCAGCAGCTACCGGACTAGCGGGGGGGCCGTAGTCCCTAACATTCAGTACTTC.

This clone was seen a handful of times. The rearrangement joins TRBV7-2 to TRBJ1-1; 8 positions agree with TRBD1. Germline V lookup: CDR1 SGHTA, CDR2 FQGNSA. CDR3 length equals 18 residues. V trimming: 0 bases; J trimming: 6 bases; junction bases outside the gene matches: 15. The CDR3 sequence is CASSLALTQGARVAEAFF. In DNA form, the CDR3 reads TGTGCCAGCAGCTTAGCGCTAACCCAGGGGGCGAGGGTCGCTGAAGCTTTCTTT.

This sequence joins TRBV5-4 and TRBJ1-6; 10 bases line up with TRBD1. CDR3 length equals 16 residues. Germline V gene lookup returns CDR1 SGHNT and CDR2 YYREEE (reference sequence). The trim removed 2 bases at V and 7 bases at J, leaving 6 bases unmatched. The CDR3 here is CASSFGPGQGNSPLHF. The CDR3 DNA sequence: TGTGCCAGCAGCTTCGGCCCGGGACAGGGGAATTCACCCCTCCACTTT. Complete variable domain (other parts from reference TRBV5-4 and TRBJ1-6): ETGVTQSPTHLIKTRGQQVTLRCSSQSGHNTVSWYQQALGQGPQFIFQYYREEENGRGNFPPRFSGLQFPNYSSELNVNALELDDSALYLCASSFGPGQGNSPLHFGNGTRLTVT.

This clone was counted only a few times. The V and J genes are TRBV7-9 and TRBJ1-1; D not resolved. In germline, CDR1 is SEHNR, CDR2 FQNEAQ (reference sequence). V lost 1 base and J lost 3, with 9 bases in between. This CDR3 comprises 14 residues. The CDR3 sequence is CASSLGAADTEAFF. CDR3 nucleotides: TGTGCCAGCAGCTTAGGGGCAGCGGACACTGAAGCTTTCTTT.

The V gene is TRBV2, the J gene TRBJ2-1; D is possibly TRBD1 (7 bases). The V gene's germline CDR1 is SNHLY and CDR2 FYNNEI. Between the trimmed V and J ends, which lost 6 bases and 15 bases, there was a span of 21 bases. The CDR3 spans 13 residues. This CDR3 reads CASSAGQSLDRFF. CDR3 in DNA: TGTGCCAGCAGCGCGGGACAGTCCCTCGACCGGTTCTTC.